The 7 T cell receptor beta chains below all came from one sample that was sequenced in a study of T cells after yellow fever vaccination. TCRdb reanalysed the 5' RACE reads using MiXCR and keeps one entry per CDR3 protein. The sample holds a few hundred thousand distinct CDR3 sequences, roughly 8% seen once. Sequencing was performed on PBMCs, taken 45 days after the first yellow fever vaccination. The receptors stem from a man in his late teens or twenties who received the YFV17D yellow fever vaccine.

This clonotype has more than one count but fewer than ten. The chain carries TRBV7-8 and TRBJ1-5; D perhaps matches TRBD1 (5 bases). Trimming removed 7 bases from V and 6 bases from J, with 22 bases in between. Per the germline V gene, CDR1 is SGHVS and CDR2 is FQNEAQ. The CDR3 covers 16 residues. The CDR3 protein is CASTNGGVGQGQPQHF. The CDR3 DNA reads TGTGCCAGCACTAACGGGGGGGTCGGGCAGGGTCAGCCCCAGCATTTT.

This clonotype was recorded many times. This chain links TRBV12-3 or TRBV12-4 with TRBJ2-3, with TRBD2 matching 9 bases. Germline trimming cut 4 bases from V and 3 bases from J; bases unmatched to any gene: 5. There are 15 residues in the CDR3. As DNA, the CDR3 is TGTGCCAGCAGTTCTTTAGCGGGGGTGACAGATACGCAGTATTTT. Amino acid sequence: CASSSLAGVTDTQYF.

The sample holds a few counts of this clonotype. The rearrangement links TRBV6-6 to TRBJ2-7; 10 bases align to TRBD1. Germline loops: CDR1 MNHNY, CDR2 SVGAGI (reference sequence). The CDR3 is 13 residues long. Trimming cost V 8 bases and J 1 base; bases outside gene matches: 2. DNA of the CDR3: TGTGCCAGCCAGGGACAGGGGTCCTACGAGCAGTACTTC. It translates to CASQGQGSYEQYF.

This clonotype was counted a few times. The chain uses TRBV7-8 and TRBJ1-2; D gene uncertain. Trimming took off 3 bases at V and 2 bases at J, with 7 bases between the two ends. This CDR3 contains 13 residues. Germline CDR1 and CDR2: SGHVS and FQNEAQ. The CDR3 nucleotides read TGTGCCAGCAGCTTCGCTGGGAACTATGGCTACACCTTC. It translates to CASSFAGNYGYTF.

CDR3 residues: CASSFARHWNTEAFF. The DNA of the CDR3 is TGTGCCAGCAGCTTCGCTAGACACTGGAACACTGAAGCTTTCTTT. The gene calls are TRBV5-6 and TRBJ1-1; D uncertain. This CDR3 contains 15 residues. The V end was cut by 2 bases, the J end by 1 base, with 12 bases between. In germline, CDR1 is SGHDT, CDR2 YYEEEE. The full variable domain, rest sourced from reference TRBV5-6 and TRBJ1-1, is DAGVTQSPTHLIKTRGQQVTLRCSPKSGHDTVSWYQQALGQGPQFIFQYYEEEERQRGNFPDRFSGHQFPNYSSELNVNALLLGDSALYLCASSFARHWNTEAFFGQGTRLTVV.

The gene calls are TRBV29-1 and TRBJ1-1; no definite D call. The CDR3 loop spans 8 amino acids. CDR1 is SQVTM and CDR2 is ANQGSEA in the germline V gene. V was trimmed by 5 bases and J by 7 bases, leaving 2 bases between them. The CDR3 DNA reads as TGCAGCGTTTTTGAAGCTTTCTTT. Translating it yields CSVFEAFF.

CDR3 coding DNA: TGTGCCAGCAGTTTCGCCACAGCAAATTCACCCCTCCACTTT. Residues: CASSFATANSPLHF. The chain joins TRBV6-5 to TRBJ1-6; D is ambiguous. This CDR3 has 14 amino acids. Germline V gene data show CDR1 as MNHEY and CDR2 as SVGAGI. The V gene lost 4 bases and the J gene lost 7 bases, with 11 bases spanning the gap.